This T cell receptor (beta chain) derives from a study of regulatory T cells in long-lasting Graves disease. General study findings and limits: The study found TRBV28, TRBJ1-2 and TRBJ2-5 favored in persistent disease.

To make TCR beta libraries, researchers used iRepertoire HTBI primers and Arm-PCR of CDR3 regions. TCRdb recomputed calls from the multiplex PCR reads with MiXCR, one row per CDR3 protein. In the table there are approximately 400,000 distinct CDR3 sequences, around 20% of which are singletons. The CDR3 has 15 amino acids. V shed 4 bases and J 5 bases; nucleotides not matched to a gene: 7. The germline gives CDR1 MNHEY, CDR2 SMNVEV (reference sequence). The time point is: persistent/refractory GD, antithyroid drugs over 5 years with positive TRAb. Extracted PBMC RNA gave rise to the TCR library. In its sample, this clonotype was seen a few times. Its antigen remains unknown.

This sequence originates from a female donor with Graves disease. This specimen was peripheral blood mononuclear cells (PBMCs), taken when the disease was refractory, from a patient treated with antithyroid drugs. This chain uses TRBV27 with TRBJ2-2; the match to TRBD1 covers 7 bases. The DNA for the CDR3 is TGTGCCAGCAGTTCCACAGGGGTAGATACCGGGGAGCTGTTTTTT. It specifies CASSSTGVDTGELFF.